This T cell receptor beta chain was recovered during a study of Tregs in tolerant kidney transplant recipients. This CDR3 is 14 amino acids long. V lost 2 bases and J 7 bases, leaving 15 bases between the germline ends. The V gene's germline CDR1 is SGHTA and CDR2 FQGNSA. Profiled with immunoSEQ multiplex PCR; TCRdb holds only in-frame clones, not every one. The table has about 64,000 clones, more than 70% seen once. Comments on this clone: Its antigen remains unidentified.

Mixed chimerism was transient after nonmyeloablative marrow transplants from related graft donors. Unstimulated regulatory T cells (CD4+CD25+CD127-), CD4+CD25- non-regulatory cells, CD4 and CD8 cells were FACS-sorted from thawed PBMCs. Study-wide findings and caveats: Expanding Tregs on activated donor B cells appeared to best identify donor-specific TCRbeta clones.

V gene TRBV7-2 combines with J gene TRBJ2-7; possible D gene TRBD1, 5 bases. The sequence was collected from a human patient who received a combined kidney and bone marrow transplant. Some of the T cells might come from the graft donor. Source: CD4+ T cells from blood (PBMCs), taken 6 months after the transplant. CDR3 coding DNA: TGTGCCAGCAGCTTAATCAGGGCATCGCGTGAGCAGTACTTC. It encodes CASSLIRASREQYF. The entire variable domain, with the rest obtained from reference TRBV7-2 and TRBJ2-7, is as follows: GAGVSQSPSNKVTEKGKDVELRCDPISGHTALYWYRQSLGQGLEFLIYFQGNSAPDKSGLPSDRFSAERTGGSVSTLTIQRTQQEDSAVYLCASSLIRASREQYFGPGTRLTVT.